Given below is one TCR beta chain in context. These data originate in a study of cytomegalovirus exposure and HLA in healthy donors. The PCR contained 60 Vbeta and 13 Jbeta primers. Sequencing used immunoSEQ multiplex PCR; TCRdb keeps in-frame clones, though not all of them. Of 130,000 to 150,000 clones listed, approximately 79% are singletons. The CDR3 has 15 amino acids. V lost 5 bases and J 10 bases, leaving 21 bases between the germline ends. Per the germline V gene, CDR1 is SEHNR and CDR2 is FQNEAQ (reference sequence). The chain joins TRBV7-9 to TRBJ2-1, with TRBD2 as a possible D gene (7 bases). Sequenced sample: PBMCs. This sequence originates from a woman in her twenties or thirties in good health and CMV-seronegative. CDR3 residues: CASSPIGGGRLEQFF. DNA for the CDR3: TGTGCCAGCAGCCCCATTGGGGGGGGGCGGCTCGAGCAGTTCTTC.